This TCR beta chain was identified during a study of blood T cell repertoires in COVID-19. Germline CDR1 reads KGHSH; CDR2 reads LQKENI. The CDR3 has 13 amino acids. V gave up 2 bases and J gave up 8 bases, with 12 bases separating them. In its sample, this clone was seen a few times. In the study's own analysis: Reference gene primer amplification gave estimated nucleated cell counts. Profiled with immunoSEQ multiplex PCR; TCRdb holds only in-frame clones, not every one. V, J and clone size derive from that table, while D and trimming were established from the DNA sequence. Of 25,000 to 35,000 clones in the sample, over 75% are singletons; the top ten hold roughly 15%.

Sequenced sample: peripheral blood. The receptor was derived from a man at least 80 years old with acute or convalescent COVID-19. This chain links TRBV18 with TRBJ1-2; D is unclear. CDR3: CASSPSGLGGYTF. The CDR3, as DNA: TGTGCCAGCTCACCAAGTGGTTTGGGCGGCTACACCTTC.